What follows is one TCR beta chain and its context. This sample was included in a study of T cell changes during pregnancy in multiple sclerosis. Only in-frame clones appear in the TCRdb table, and some are missing; sequencing was by immunoSEQ multiplex PCR. Counted here are 25,000 to 30,000 clones, about 89% occurring once; the ten biggest clones make up around 6.8%. The CDR3 length is 16 residues. Germline values: CDR1 LGHNA, CDR2 YSLEER. V lost 0 bases to trimming and J lost 8 bases, with 17 bases between them. The sequences come from CD8+ T cells from peripheral blood mononuclear cells, collected after pregnancy. The source is a female donor with multiple sclerosis, enrolled in a pregnancy study. V and J are TRBV4-3 and TRBJ2-1; D may be TRBD1 (6 bases). Written as DNA, the CDR3 is TGCGCCAGCAGCCAAGATCCTCCAGTATCAGGGGATGAGCAGTTCTTC. Translated: CASSQDPPVSGDEQFF.